Listed below are T cell receptor beta chains from one sample, sequenced in a study of human T cells and chemical hapten exposure. MiXCR, applied by TCRdb to the RACE reads, yields one record per CDR3 protein. Of some 79,000 distinct CDR3 sequences in the sample, about 9.4% were seen once. The source material was whole blood, sampled in connection with sensitization to the hapten diphenylcyclopropenone (DPC). Every receptor here comes from a woman between 45 and 65 years old with alopecia areata. Some clones in this sample may be carry-over from other donors' samples. Both conserved end residues are trimmed from each CDR3. Where a row states a size, it is once, few, many or the class of an expanded clone; other rows omit it.

CDR3aa	v_gene	abundance	j_gene
ASSLGLAGRETQY	TRBV6-5	-	TRBJ2-5
SVDIAGQYNEQF	TRBV29-1	many	TRBJ2-1
ASNDPSSTDTQY	TRBV11-2	few	TRBJ2-3
ASSPGQGIGYT	TRBV18	-	TRBJ1-2
SARQTAASTDTQY	TRBV20-1	-	TRBJ2-3
SARGPSQETQY	TRBV29-1	few	TRBJ2-5
ASIQGRSEAF	TRBV6-1	-	TRBJ1-1
SVEGANTEAF	TRBV29-1	-	TRBJ1-1
SVEPGSKEQF	TRBV29-1	many	TRBJ2-1
SAPTSGRRSEQF	TRBV20-1	many	TRBJ2-1
ASRRQSNTEAF	TRBV6-2/TRBV6-3	many	TRBJ1-1
ASSPGPTEDTQY	TRBV12-3/TRBV12-4	few	TRBJ2-3
ASSIGREQY	TRBV28	few	TRBJ2-7
ATKNGVVDEQY	TRBV28	few	TRBJ2-7
ASSQEPAASSGVNVLT	TRBV4-3	many	TRBJ2-6
ATSDFGTGRNEQF	TRBV24-1	-	TRBJ2-1
ASSLGGINQPQH	TRBV5-1	few	TRBJ1-5
ASSLNSKANGQY	TRBV7-9	few	TRBJ2-7
ASEGGSLNEQF	TRBV6-2/TRBV6-3	many	TRBJ2-1
ASSYMGRANTEAF	TRBV5-1	many	TRBJ1-1
ASSQLADPSTDTQY	TRBV7-2	-	TRBJ2-3
SVEVDRVSYNEQF	TRBV29-1	many	TRBJ2-1
ASSPRTSGRITDTQY	TRBV7-6	few	TRBJ2-3
SVDPGESYNEQF	TRBV29-1	few	TRBJ2-1
ASSAQGMVYEQY	TRBV6-2/TRBV6-3	few	TRBJ2-7
ASSPDRGNSPLH	TRBV3-1	many	TRBJ1-6
SAWTGFYEQY	TRBV20-1	few	TRBJ2-7
ASSRRDRDTDTQY	TRBV9	-	TRBJ2-3
ASRPGVARSHEQY	TRBV12-3/TRBV12-4	many	TRBJ2-7
ASRRQAYTEAF	TRBV13	many	TRBJ1-1
ASSEGLSYEQY	TRBV4-3	few	TRBJ2-7
ASVDSGSYEQY	TRBV6-5	-	TRBJ2-7
ASTELSSYEQY	TRBV6-5	-	TRBJ2-7
ASGKAGQNEQF	TRBV12-5	-	TRBJ2-1
ASSQTGQGPSGNTIY	TRBV18	few	TRBJ1-3
SAREPGSTDTQY	TRBV20-1	-	TRBJ2-3
ASSPGQGNSKNIQY	TRBV9	-	TRBJ2-4
SVEDRAVAYEQY	TRBV29-1	-	TRBJ2-7
ASSNRITGELF	TRBV27	-	TRBJ2-2
ASSFRLYEQF	TRBV28	-	TRBJ2-1
ASSFSRGTEAF	TRBV7-2	-	TRBJ1-1
ATGGYEAF	TRBV10-1	-	TRBJ1-1
SATGQGALNQPQH	TRBV20-1	few	TRBJ1-5
ASSGGTDTQY	TRBV2	-	TRBJ2-3
ASSLDRDSYEQY	TRBV27	-	TRBJ2-7
ASSYHRQGPQGPDTQY	TRBV6-5	-	TRBJ2-3
ASSALGGGGTDTQY	TRBV7-2	few	TRBJ2-3
ASSEAGTIYGYT	TRBV19	-	TRBJ1-2
ASGGTGRYNEQF	TRBV2	many	TRBJ2-1
ASSLGGYNEKLF	TRBV7-2	once	TRBJ1-4